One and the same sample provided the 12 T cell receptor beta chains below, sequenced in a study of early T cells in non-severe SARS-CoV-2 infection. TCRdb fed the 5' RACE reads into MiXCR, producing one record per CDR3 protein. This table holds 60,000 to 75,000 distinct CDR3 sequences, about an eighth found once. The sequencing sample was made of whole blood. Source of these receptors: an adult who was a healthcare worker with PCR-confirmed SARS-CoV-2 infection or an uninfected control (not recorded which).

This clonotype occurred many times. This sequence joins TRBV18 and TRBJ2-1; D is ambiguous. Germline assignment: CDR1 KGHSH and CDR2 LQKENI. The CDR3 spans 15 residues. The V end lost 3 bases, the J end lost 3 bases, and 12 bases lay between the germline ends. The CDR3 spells CASSPAGSSYNEQFF. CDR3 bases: TGTGCCAGCTCACCGGCCGGCTCGAGCTACAATGAGCAGTTCTTC.

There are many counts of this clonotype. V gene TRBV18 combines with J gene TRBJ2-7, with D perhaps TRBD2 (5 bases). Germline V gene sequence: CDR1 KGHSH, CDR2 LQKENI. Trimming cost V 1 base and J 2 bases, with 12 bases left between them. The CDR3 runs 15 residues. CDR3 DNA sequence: TGTGCCAGCTCACCACGCGGAGGAGCCACCTACGAGCAGTACTTC. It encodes CASSPRGGATYEQYF. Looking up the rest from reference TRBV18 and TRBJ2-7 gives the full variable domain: NAGVMQNPRHLVRRRGQEARLRCSPMKGHSHVYWYRQLPEEGLKFMVYLQKENIIDESGMPKERFSAEFPKEGPSILRIQQVVRGDSAAYFCASSPRGGATYEQYFGPGTRLTVT.

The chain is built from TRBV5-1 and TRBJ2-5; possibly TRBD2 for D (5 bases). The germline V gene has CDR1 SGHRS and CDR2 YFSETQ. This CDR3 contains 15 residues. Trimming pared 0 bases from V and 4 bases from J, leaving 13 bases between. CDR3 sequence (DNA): TGCGCCAGCAGCTTGGATGAGTATCGGGGAGAGACCCAGTACTTC. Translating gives CASSLDEYRGETQYF. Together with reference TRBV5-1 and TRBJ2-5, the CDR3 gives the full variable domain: KAGVTQTPRYLIKTRGQQVTLSCSPISGHRSVSWYQQTPGQGLQFLFEYFSETQRNKGNFPGRFSGRQFSNSRSEMNVSTLELGDSALYLCASSLDEYRGETQYFGPGTRLLVL.

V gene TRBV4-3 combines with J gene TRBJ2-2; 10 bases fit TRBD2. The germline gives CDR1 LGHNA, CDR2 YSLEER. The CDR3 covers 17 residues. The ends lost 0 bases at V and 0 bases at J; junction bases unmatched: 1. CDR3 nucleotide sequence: TGCGCCAGCAGCCAAGAGGGGACTAGCGCGAACACCGGGGAGCTGTTTTTT. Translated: CASSQEGTSANTGELFF.

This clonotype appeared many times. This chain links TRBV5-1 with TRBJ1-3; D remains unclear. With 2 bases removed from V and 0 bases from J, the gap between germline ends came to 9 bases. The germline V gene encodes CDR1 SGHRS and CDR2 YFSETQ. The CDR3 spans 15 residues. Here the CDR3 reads CASSFWAGSGNTIYF. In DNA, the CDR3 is TGCGCCAGCAGCTTTTGGGCTGGCTCTGGAAACACCATATATTTT.

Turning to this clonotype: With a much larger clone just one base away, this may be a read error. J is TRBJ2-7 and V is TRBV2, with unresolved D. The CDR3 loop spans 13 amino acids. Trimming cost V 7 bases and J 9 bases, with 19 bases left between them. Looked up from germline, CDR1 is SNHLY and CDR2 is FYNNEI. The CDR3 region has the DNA TGTGCCAGCAAGAACCTGAGGATCTTCGGGCAGTACTTC. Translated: CASKNLRIFGQYF.

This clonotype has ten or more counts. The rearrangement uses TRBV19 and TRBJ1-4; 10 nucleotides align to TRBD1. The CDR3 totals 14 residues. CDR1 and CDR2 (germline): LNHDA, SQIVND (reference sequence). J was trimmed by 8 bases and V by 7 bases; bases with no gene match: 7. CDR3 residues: CASNPTGGEEKLFF. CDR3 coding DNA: TGTGCCAGTAACCCGACAGGGGGCGAGGAAAAACTGTTTTTT.

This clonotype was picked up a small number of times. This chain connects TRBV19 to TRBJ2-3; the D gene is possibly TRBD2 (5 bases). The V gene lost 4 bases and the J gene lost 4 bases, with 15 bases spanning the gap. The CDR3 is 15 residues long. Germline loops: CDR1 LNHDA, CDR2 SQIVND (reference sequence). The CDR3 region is CASSTSGSAPDTQYF. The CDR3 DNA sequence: TGTGCCAGTAGTACCAGCGGCTCGGCGCCAGATACGCAGTATTTT.

The CDR3 DNA sequence: TGTGCCAGCAGCTCCTCAATAGAGTCGCCCGGGGAGCTGTTTTTT. It specifies CASSSSIESPGELFF. The chain carries TRBV12-1 and TRBJ2-2. TRBV12-1 is reported as a pseudogene. This CDR3 has 15 residues.

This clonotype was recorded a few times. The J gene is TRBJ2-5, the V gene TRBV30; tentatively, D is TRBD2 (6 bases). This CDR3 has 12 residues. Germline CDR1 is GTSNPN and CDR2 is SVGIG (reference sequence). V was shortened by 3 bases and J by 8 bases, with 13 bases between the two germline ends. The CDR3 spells CAWRTSSGTQYF. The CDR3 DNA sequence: TGTGCCTGGAGGACTAGTTCTGGAACCCAGTACTTC.

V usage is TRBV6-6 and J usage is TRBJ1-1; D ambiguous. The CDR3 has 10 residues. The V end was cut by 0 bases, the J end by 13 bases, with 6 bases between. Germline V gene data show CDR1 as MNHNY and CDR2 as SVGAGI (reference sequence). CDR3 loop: CASSYSLGFF. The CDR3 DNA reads TGTGCCAGCAGTTACTCATTGGGTTTCTTT.

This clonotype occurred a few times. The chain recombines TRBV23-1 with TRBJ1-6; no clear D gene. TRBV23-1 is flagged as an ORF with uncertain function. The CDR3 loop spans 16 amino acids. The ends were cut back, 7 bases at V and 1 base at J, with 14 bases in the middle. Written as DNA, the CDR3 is TGCGCCAGCACCAACAATCAGGAGTCCTATAATTCACCCCTCCACTTT. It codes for CASTNNQESYNSPLHF.